These T cell receptor beta chains were read from a single sample in a study of regulatory dendritic cells for organ transplantation. These receptors' antigens are unknown. The assay was immunoSEQ multiplex PCR, and TCRdb's table has in-frame clones only and misses some. The table has over 20,000 clones, over 75% seen once. Sample: naive CD4+ T cells from blood cultured with regulatory dendritic cells. These receptors were taken from a human donor in good health. Each CDR3 is given with its conserved first and last residue. A D gene is named only where the DNA matches it firmly. A clone size is listed for some rows: how often the clone was seen (once, few, many), or a class if it is expanded.

D gene: -
V gene: TRBV10-3
clone size: few
J gene: TRBJ2-7
CDR3 DNA: TGTGCCATCAGTGAGGGCTACGAGCAGTACTTC
CDR3 protein: CAISEGYEQYF

D gene: TRBD2
V gene: TRBV4-1
clone size: -
J gene: TRBJ2-1
CDR3 DNA: TGCGCCAGCAGCCAAGAATTAGGACTAGCGGGAGGGCCCCGACATAACAATGAGCAGTTCTTC
CDR3 protein: CASSQELGLAGGPRHNNEQFF

D gene: -
V gene: TRBV4-2
clone size: -
J gene: TRBJ2-7
CDR3 DNA: TGTGCCAGCAGCCAAGACTGGGCTAGCGAAAAGCAGTACTTC
CDR3 protein: CASSQDWASEKQYF

D gene: TRBD1
V gene: TRBV9
clone size: -
J gene: TRBJ2-7
CDR3 DNA: TGTGCCAGCAGCGTAGCTCCGACAGGGGGTTTCTACGAGCAGTACTTC
CDR3 protein: CASSVAPTGGFYEQYF

D gene: TRBD1
V gene: TRBV7-9
clone size: few
J gene: TRBJ2-5
CDR3 DNA: TGTGCCAGCAGCCCGGGACAGTTGAGAGAGACCCAGTACTTC
CDR3 protein: CASSPGQLRETQYF

D gene: TRBD1
V gene: TRBV6-5
clone size: -
J gene: TRBJ1-1
CDR3 DNA: TGTGCCAGCAGTTGGACAGGGAAGAACACTGAAGCTTTCTTT
CDR3 protein: CASSWTGKNTEAFF

D gene: -
V gene: TRBV4-1
clone size: -
J gene: TRBJ2-3
CDR3 DNA: TGCGCCAGCAGCCAAGCATTCGGGCGGACAGCAGATACGCAGTATTTT
CDR3 protein: CASSQAFGRTADTQYF

D gene: -
V gene: TRBV27
clone size: -
J gene: TRBJ2-1
CDR3 DNA: TGTGCCAGCAGTTTAATCGGGACAGGGTCCGTAGCGGGATCCTCGTCCAATGAGCAGTTCTTC
CDR3 protein: CASSLIGTGSVAGSSSNEQFF

D gene: TRBD1
V gene: TRBV11-1
clone size: -
J gene: TRBJ1-1
CDR3 DNA: TGTGCCAGCAGCTCTAACAGGGGGCGTGGAGCTTTCTTT
CDR3 protein: CASSSNRGRGAFF

D gene: -
V gene: TRBV4-1
clone size: once
J gene: TRBJ1-1
CDR3 DNA: TGCGCCAGCAGCCCTCTGGGGTTGAACACTGAAGCTTTCTTT
CDR3 protein: CASSPLGLNTEAFF

D gene: -
V gene: TRBV9
clone size: few
J gene: TRBJ2-7
CDR3 DNA: TGTGCCAGCAGCGTAGATCAGGGGAGATTCTACGAGCAGTACTTC
CDR3 protein: CASSVDQGRFYEQYF

D gene: -
V gene: TRBV6-5
clone size: -
J gene: TRBJ1-2
CDR3 DNA: TGTGCCAGCAGTTACTCTAGGCTCTATGGCTACACCTTC
CDR3 protein: CASSYSRLYGYTF

D gene: TRBD2
V gene: TRBV9
clone size: -
J gene: TRBJ2-3
CDR3 DNA: TGTGCCAGCAGCGTAGGCGAAGCGGGAGTAGCCGATACGCAGTATTTT
CDR3 protein: CASSVGEAGVADTQYF

D gene: -
V gene: TRBV29-1
clone size: -
J gene: TRBJ2-1
CDR3 DNA: TGCAGCGTTGTCGGCTCGCAACCCTACAATGAGCAGTTCTTC
CDR3 protein: CSVVGSQPYNEQFF

D gene: TRBD2
V gene: TRBV18
clone size: -
J gene: TRBJ2-3
CDR3 DNA: TGTGCCAGCTCACCACCTAGCGGGAGTGAGGCTACGCAGTATTTT
CDR3 protein: CASSPPSGSEATQYF

D gene: TRBD1
V gene: TRBV29-1
clone size: -
J gene: TRBJ1-5
CDR3 DNA: TGCAGCGTTGGACCGGGACAGGGGCAGCCCCAGCATTTT
CDR3 protein: CSVGPGQGQPQHF

D gene: -
V gene: TRBV27
clone size: -
J gene: TRBJ2-6
CDR3 DNA: TGTGCCAGCAGTTTTATCCCACCGGGTGTTGGGGCCAACGTCCTGACTTTC
CDR3 protein: CASSFIPPGVGANVLTF

D gene: -
V gene: TRBV25-1
clone size: few
J gene: TRBJ2-3
CDR3 DNA: TGTGCCAGCAGTAAGGACAGAATTAACACAGATACGCAGTATTTT
CDR3 protein: CASSKDRINTDTQYF

D gene: -
V gene: TRBV19
clone size: -
J gene: TRBJ2-2
CDR3 DNA: TGTGCCAGTACCCTCCGGGAGACCGGGGAGCTGTTTTTT
CDR3 protein: CASTLRETGELFF

D gene: TRBD2
V gene: TRBV7-2
clone size: few
J gene: TRBJ2-5
CDR3 DNA: TGTGCCAGCAGCTTAGGGGTGCGGGGGGGCGAGGAGACCCAGTACTTC
CDR3 protein: CASSLGVRGGEETQYF

D gene: -
V gene: TRBV29-1
clone size: -
J gene: TRBJ2-1
CDR3 DNA: TGCAGCGTTTCAGGGGCAACAAATGAGCAGTTCTTC
CDR3 protein: CSVSGATNEQFF

D gene: TRBD2
V gene: TRBV9
clone size: -
J gene: TRBJ2-2
CDR3 DNA: TGTGCCAGCAGCGTAGACTCCCCGGGCGGGGGGGCTAACACCGGGGAGCTGTTTTTT
CDR3 protein: CASSVDSPGGGANTGELFF

D gene: -
V gene: TRBV7-9
clone size: -
J gene: TRBJ2-2
CDR3 DNA: TGTGCCAGCAGCCAAACAGGTGCCGGGGAGCTGTTTTTT
CDR3 protein: CASSQTGAGELFF

D gene: -
V gene: TRBV9
clone size: few
J gene: TRBJ1-1
CDR3 DNA: TGTGCCAGCAGCGTAGTGGTAGGACAGAACACTGAAGCTTTCTTT
CDR3 protein: CASSVVVGQNTEAFF

D gene: TRBD2
V gene: TRBV9
clone size: -
J gene: TRBJ2-1
CDR3 DNA: TGTGCCAGCAGCGGACGACTAGCGGGGGCCTACAATGAGCAGTTCTTC
CDR3 protein: CASSGRLAGAYNEQFF

D gene: -
V gene: TRBV11-3
clone size: -
J gene: TRBJ2-1
CDR3 DNA: TGTGCCAGCAGCTTAAGGTCGGCTAGCGCCTACAATGAGCAGTTCTTC
CDR3 protein: CASSLRSASAYNEQFF

D gene: -
V gene: TRBV11-2
clone size: -
J gene: TRBJ1-2
CDR3 DNA: TGTGCCAGCAGCTTAGTATTAGGGTATGGCTACACCTTC
CDR3 protein: CASSLVLGYGYTF

D gene: -
V gene: TRBV9
clone size: -
J gene: TRBJ1-3
CDR3 DNA: TGTGCCAGCAGAGCCGGGGGAGGCTCTGGAAACACCATATATTTT
CDR3 protein: CASRAGGGSGNTIYF

D gene: -
V gene: TRBV18
clone size: -
J gene: TRBJ1-1
CDR3 DNA: TGTGCCAGCTCACTCGGCGAAATCCAGGGTGGGCCTTTCTTT
CDR3 protein: CASSLGEIQGGPFF

D gene: -
V gene: TRBV7-2
clone size: -
J gene: TRBJ2-7
CDR3 DNA: TGTGCCAGCAGCCCACCCCGGGCAGGGGTCGGCGAGCAGTACTTC
CDR3 protein: CASSPPRAGVGEQYF

D gene: TRBD2
V gene: TRBV6-6
clone size: once
J gene: TRBJ2-7
CDR3 DNA: TGTGCCAGCAGTACCTTCGGGACTAGCAGCTACGAGCAGTACTTC
CDR3 protein: CASSTFGTSSYEQYF

D gene: -
V gene: TRBV30
clone size: -
J gene: TRBJ2-7
CDR3 DNA: TGTGCCTGGAGTGTACAAGGCAGGGACTACGAGCAGTACTTC
CDR3 protein: CAWSVQGRDYEQYF

D gene: TRBD2
V gene: TRBV29-1
clone size: -
J gene: TRBJ2-7
CDR3 DNA: TGCAGCGTCCAGATCGGGACTAGCTACGAGCAGTACTTC
CDR3 protein: CSVQIGTSYEQYF

D gene: -
V gene: TRBV6-5
clone size: -
J gene: TRBJ1-1
CDR3 DNA: TGTGCCAGCAGGTCCAACCACCAGGGGAGGACTGAAGCTTTCTTT
CDR3 protein: CASRSNHQGRTEAFF

D gene: -
V gene: TRBV11-1
clone size: -
J gene: TRBJ2-7
CDR3 DNA: TGTGCCAGCAGCGGGGGGAGGAGGCGCGAGCAGTACTTC
CDR3 protein: CASSGGRRREQYF

D gene: -
V gene: TRBV2
clone size: -
J gene: TRBJ1-4
CDR3 DNA: TGTGCCATCCAACAGTCTTCAACTAATGAAAAACTGTTTTTT
CDR3 protein: CAIQQSSTNEKLFF

D gene: TRBD2
V gene: TRBV7-2
clone size: -
J gene: TRBJ2-5
CDR3 DNA: TGTGCCAGCAGGTTGGACGGAGGACTAGCGGGAGGCCCCGGAGAGACCCAGTACTTC
CDR3 protein: CASRLDGGLAGGPGETQYF

D gene: -
V gene: TRBV27
clone size: once
J gene: TRBJ1-5
CDR3 DNA: TGTGCCAGCGGCCGGGACGGATTTAATCAGCCCCAGCATTTT
CDR3 protein: CASGRDGFNQPQHF

D gene: -
V gene: TRBV9
clone size: -
J gene: TRBJ2-1
CDR3 DNA: TGTGCCAGCAGCGTAGGTCGGGGGGAGCAGTTCTTC
CDR3 protein: CASSVGRGEQFF

D gene: TRBD1
V gene: TRBV25-1
clone size: -
J gene: TRBJ1-1
CDR3 DNA: TGTGCCAGCAGTGTCTTACAGGGGGTCAACACTGAAGCTTTCTTT
CDR3 protein: CASSVLQGVNTEAFF

D gene: -
V gene: TRBV7-6
clone size: once
J gene: TRBJ1-1
CDR3 DNA: TGTGCCAGCAGCACTGGCGCCGGGCTTCGGACTGAAGCTTTCTTT
CDR3 protein: CASSTGAGLRTEAFF

D gene: -
V gene: TRBV7-2
clone size: -
J gene: TRBJ2-5
CDR3 DNA: TGTGCCAGCAGCGGGGGGCAGGAGACCCAGTACTTC
CDR3 protein: CASSGGQETQYF

D gene: -
V gene: TRBV30
clone size: -
J gene: TRBJ1-4
CDR3 DNA: TGTGCCTGGAACAGGGATTTTCAAAAACTGTTTTTT
CDR3 protein: CAWNRDFQKLFF

D gene: -
V gene: TRBV19
clone size: -
J gene: TRBJ2-7
CDR3 DNA: TGTGCCAGTAGCGTACTAGGGACCTACGAGCAGTACTTC
CDR3 protein: CASSVLGTYEQYF

D gene: -
V gene: TRBV7-2
clone size: -
J gene: TRBJ1-2
CDR3 DNA: TGTGCCAGCAGCTTAGAAAGGGTCGAGTACACCTTC
CDR3 protein: CASSLERVEYTF

D gene: TRBD2
V gene: TRBV13
clone size: -
J gene: TRBJ2-1
CDR3 DNA: TGTGCCAGCAGCCCGGGACTAGCGGGGGATAATGAGCAGTTCTTC
CDR3 protein: CASSPGLAGDNEQFF

D gene: TRBD2
V gene: TRBV28
clone size: -
J gene: TRBJ2-5
CDR3 DNA: TGTGCCAGCAGTCCGACGTGGGGACTAGGAGGCGAGACCCAGTACTTC
CDR3 protein: CASSPTWGLGGETQYF

D gene: -
V gene: TRBV19
clone size: -
J gene: TRBJ2-5
CDR3 DNA: TGTGCCAGTGCGGGCCAAAAAAAAGAGACCCAGTACTTC
CDR3 protein: CASAGQKKETQYF

D gene: -
V gene: TRBV28
clone size: few
J gene: TRBJ2-7
CDR3 DNA: TGTGCCAGCAAAGCAGGGGGGACCTCCTACGAGCAGTACTTC
CDR3 protein: CASKAGGTSYEQYF

D gene: TRBD2
V gene: TRBV7-2
clone size: -
J gene: TRBJ2-5
CDR3 DNA: TGTGCCAGCAGCTTAGGCGGGGGAGGGGAGACCCAGTACTTC
CDR3 protein: CASSLGGGGETQYF

D gene: -
V gene: TRBV27
clone size: -
J gene: TRBJ1-5
CDR3 DNA: TGTGCCAGCAGTTGGGACATTGGGGGATCCCAGCATTTT
CDR3 protein: CASSWDIGGSQHF

D gene: -
V gene: TRBV7-2
clone size: -
J gene: TRBJ2-5
CDR3 DNA: TGTGCCAGTAACCGAGGACTGTTACAAGAGACCCAGTACTTC
CDR3 protein: CASNRGLLQETQYF

D gene: -
V gene: TRBV4-1
clone size: once
J gene: TRBJ2-7
CDR3 DNA: TGCGCCAGCAGCCAGCCCACTAGAGACCCCTACGAGCAGTACTTC
CDR3 protein: CASSQPTRDPYEQYF

D gene: TRBD2
V gene: TRBV6-5
clone size: -
J gene: TRBJ2-7
CDR3 DNA: TGTGCCAGCAGCTCCAGCGGGACCGTCTACGAGCAGTACTTC
CDR3 protein: CASSSSGTVYEQYF

D gene: -
V gene: TRBV4-3
clone size: -
J gene: TRBJ1-5
CDR3 DNA: TGCGCCAGCAGCCAAGAGCCAGCGGGGGGTTATAGCAATCAGCCCCAGCATTTT
CDR3 protein: CASSQEPAGGYSNQPQHF